Following are 14 T cell receptor beta chains from one sample sequenced in a study of human T cells and chemical hapten exposure. TCRdb reprocessed the 5' RACE reads via MiXCR and lists one record per CDR3 protein. This table has around 140,000 distinct CDR3 sequences, 3.5% to 5% appearing once. The template was total RNA from unfractionated whole blood. The origin of the receptors is a female donor in good health.

This clonotype was counted at least ten times. V gene TRBV29-1 combines with J gene TRBJ1-5; D not resolved. The V and J ends lost 2 bases and 7 bases respectively, with 12 bases between them. The CDR3 totals 13 residues. CDR1 and CDR2 from the germline V gene are SQVTM and ANQGSEA. The CDR3 DNA follows: TGCAGCGTTGAAAACGGTCGAGGGCAGCCCCAGCATTTT. Translation gives CSVENGRGQPQHF.

This clonotype was observed many times. The V call is TRBV27, the J call TRBJ1-1; no clear D gene. The V end lost 4 bases, the J end lost 1 base, and 7 bases lay between the germline ends. CDR1 and CDR2 from the germline V gene are MNHEY and SMNVEV (reference sequence). The CDR3 sequence is 13 residues long. CDR3 bases: TGTGCCAGCAGTTCGGAGGAGAACACTGAAGCTTTCTTT. The encoded protein is CASSSEENTEAFF.

In regard to this clonotype: This clone may be a read error of a much larger clone one base away. The chain links TRBV18 to TRBJ1-1; 8 bases align to TRBD1. V lost 4 bases to trimming and J lost 1 base; unmatched junction nucleotides: 5. CDR1 is KGHSH and CDR2 is LQKENI in the germline V gene. This CDR3 region has 15 residues. The chain's CDR3 is CASSRGTGRNTEAFF. In DNA, the CDR3 is TGTGCCAGCTCACGGGGGACAGGACGGAACACTGAAGCTTTCTTT. Full variable domain (rest looked up from reference TRBV18 and TRBJ1-1): NAGVMQNPRHLVRRRGQEARLRCSPMKGHSHVYWYRQLPEEGLKFMVYLQKENIIDESGMPKERFSAEFPKEGPSILRIQQVVRGDSAAYFCASSRGTGRNTEAFFGQGTRLTVV.

Many counts were recorded for this clonotype. V gene TRBV6-2 or TRBV6-3 combines with J gene TRBJ2-7, with TRBD2 as a possible D gene (6 bases). V was shortened by 4 bases and J by 6 bases, with 19 bases between the two germline ends. The CDR3 has 15 residues. Germline lookup yields CDR1 MNHEY and CDR2 SVGEGT. CDR3 DNA: TGTGCCAGCAGTTTGGAGGGGTCACCGGCCGCCGAGCAGTACTTC. Protein product: CASSLEGSPAAEQYF.

A few counts support this clonotype. This chain links TRBV19 with TRBJ1-5; D not certain. Trimming stripped 3 bases from V and 0 bases from J, with 9 bases between. This CDR3 contains 15 residues. Germline loops: CDR1 LNHDA, CDR2 SQIVND (reference sequence). The CDR3 sequence: CASSISNFSNQPQHF. CDR3 bases: TGTGCCAGTAGTATTAGCAATTTTAGCAATCAGCCCCAGCATTTT.

This clonotype was detected ten times or more. This rearrangement joins TRBV5-1 to TRBJ1-2; maybe TRBD1 (5 bases). V lost 0 bases to trimming and J lost 2 bases, with 8 bases between them. The CDR3 spans 14 residues. The V gene's germline CDR1 is SGHRS and CDR2 YFSETQ. CDR3 sequence: CASSLEQANYGYTF. DNA for the CDR3: TGCGCCAGCAGCTTGGAACAGGCGAACTATGGCTACACCTTC.

This clonotype was observed many times. V is TRBV20-1 and J is TRBJ2-7; 10 nucleotides agree with TRBD2. This CDR3 has 11 amino acids. The J segment lost 11 bases and the V segment lost 1 base, leaving 2 bases of the junction unmatched. Germline values: CDR1 DFQATT, CDR2 SNEGSKA (reference sequence). As DNA, the CDR3 is TGCAGTGCTAGAGGAGCGGGGGGGGAGTACTTC. This translates into CSARGAGGEYF.

There are many counts of this clonotype. The CDR3 region has the DNA TGTGCCAGCAGCTTAGCATTAAACACTGAAGCTTTCTTT. Translation gives CASSLALNTEAFF. This chain joins TRBV7-2 and TRBJ1-1; D not resolved. The CDR3 is 13 residues long. V was clipped by 0 bases and J by 2 bases, with 4 bases between them. Germline V gene lookup returns CDR1 SGHTA and CDR2 FQGNSA.

This clonotype was counted at least ten times. The chain links TRBV6-2 or TRBV6-3 to TRBJ2-7; no reliable D call. Trimming took 2 bases from V and 2 from J, leaving 13 bases between them. The CDR3 totals 15 residues. Germline values: CDR1 MNHEY, CDR2 SVGEGT. The CDR3 spells CASSYTGHGAYEQYF. Written as DNA, the CDR3 is TGTGCCAGCAGTTACACCGGGCACGGAGCCTACGAGCAGTACTTC.

The gene calls are TRBV10-3 and TRBJ2-7, with a tentative D call TRBD1 (5 bases). Germline lookup yields CDR1 ENHRY and CDR2 SYGVKD. The CDR3 is 14 amino acids. Trimming removed 8 bases at V and 2 bases at J, with 16 bases between. The CDR3: CAIREVRTPYEQYF. The CDR3, as DNA: TGTGCCATCCGCGAAGTACGGACACCCTACGAGCAGTACTTC.

In this sample, this clonotype turned up many times. V and J are TRBV3-1 and TRBJ1-1, with TRBD1 matching over 11 bases. This CDR3 is built from 17 residues. In germline, CDR1 is LGHDT, CDR2 YNNKEL (reference sequence). Unmatched junction bases numbered 11, after V lost 5 bases and J lost 3 bases. The CDR3: CASSFRTGGRQYTEAFF. CDR3 sequence (DNA): TGTGCCAGCAGCTTCCGGACAGGGGGCCGTCAGTACACTGAAGCTTTCTTT.

This clonotype was counted ten times or more. This chain uses TRBV19 with TRBJ1-2; a possible D gene is TRBD1 (5 bases). Trimming shortened V by 5 bases and J by 8 bases, and 15 bases separated the two germline ends. This CDR3 is 13 amino acids long. Per germline, CDR1 LNHDA and CDR2 SQIVND (reference sequence). The CDR3, as DNA: TGTGCCAGTAGTGCAACAGGCGTGGCCGGCTACACCTTC. Protein product: CASSATGVAGYTF. Using reference TRBV19 and TRBJ1-2 for the parts outside the CDR3, the full variable domain is DGGITQSPKYLFRKEGQNVTLSCEQNLNHDAMYWYRQDPGQGLRLIYYSQIVNDFQKGDIAEGYSVSREKKESFPLTVTSAQKNPTAFYLCASSATGVAGYTFGSGTRLTVV.

This clonotype was seen many times. This rearrangement joins TRBV29-1 to TRBJ1-1, with 9 positions matching TRBD1. Germline CDR1 reads SQVTM; CDR2 reads ANQGSEA. The CDR3 totals 15 residues. The trim removed 2 bases at V and 1 base at J, leaving 5 bases unmatched. Written as DNA, the CDR3 is TGCAGCGTTGAACGGACAGGGGCTCCGAACACTGAAGCTTTCTTT. Translation gives CSVERTGAPNTEAFF. The full variable domain, rest sourced from reference TRBV29-1 and TRBJ1-1, is SAVISQKPSRDICQRGTSLTIQCQVDSQVTMMFWYRQQPGQSLTLIATANQGSEATYESGFVIDKFPISRPNLTFSTLTVSNMSPEDSSIYLCSVERTGAPNTEAFFGQGTRLTVV.

This clonotype was recorded at least ten times. CDR3 protein: CASSYELGAGSNQPQHF. In DNA form, the CDR3 reads TGTGCCAGCAGTTACGAGTTGGGGGCTGGGAGCAATCAGCCCCAGCATTTT. The gene calls are TRBV6-2 or TRBV6-3 and TRBJ1-5, with D perhaps TRBD1 (6 bases). Germline V gene data show CDR1 as MNHEY and CDR2 as SVGEGT. V dropped 2 bases and J dropped 1 base, with 15 bases sitting between them. This CDR3 spans 17 amino acids.